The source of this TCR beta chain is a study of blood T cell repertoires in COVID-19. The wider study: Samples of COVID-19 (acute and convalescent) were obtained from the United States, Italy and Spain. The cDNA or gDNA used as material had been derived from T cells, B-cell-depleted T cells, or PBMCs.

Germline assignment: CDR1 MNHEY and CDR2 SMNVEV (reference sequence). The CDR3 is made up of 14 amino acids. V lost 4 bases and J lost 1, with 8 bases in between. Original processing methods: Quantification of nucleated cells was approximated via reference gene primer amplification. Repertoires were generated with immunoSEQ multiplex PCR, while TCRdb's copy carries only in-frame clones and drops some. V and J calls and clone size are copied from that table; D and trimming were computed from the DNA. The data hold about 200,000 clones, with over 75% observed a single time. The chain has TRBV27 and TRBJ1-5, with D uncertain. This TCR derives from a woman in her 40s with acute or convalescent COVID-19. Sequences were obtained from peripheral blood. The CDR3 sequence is CASSSVASNQPQHF. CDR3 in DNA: TGTGCCAGCAGTTCGGTTGCCAGCAATCAGCCCCAGCATTTT.